This T cell receptor (beta chain) is from a study of OX40 agonist ivuxolimab in advanced cancers. Across the whole study: People who had prior anti-PD-1, anti-PD-L1 or anti-CTLA-4 therapy could take part, and less than 50% had some. Study-wide points: Partly responding patients at 0.1-3.0 mg/kg showed some of the smallest clonal expansion.

Profiling relied on immunoSEQ multiplex PCR, and the TCRdb table lists in-frame clones only, not all of them. The sample includes approximately 45,000 clones, more than 70% seen only once; the top ten take just under 8%. The sample holds a few counts of this clone. Antigen specificity is unknown. J gave up 6 bases and V 5 bases, and 10 bases lay outside the gene matches. The CDR3 covers 15 residues. The germline gives CDR1 MNHEY, CDR2 SMNVEV (reference sequence). This clonotype originated in an adult with an advanced solid tumor such as melanoma, head and neck, liver or kidney cancer. The rearrangement links TRBV27 to TRBJ2-3; 8 nucleotides align to TRBD1. Here the sequenced sample was CD4+ or CD8+ T cells sorted from blood, taken in a trial of the OX40 agonist ivuxolimab. In DNA form, the CDR3 reads TGTGCCAGCAGTACATGGGACAGGAGGGAGGATACGCAGTATTTT. Its protein is CASSTWDRREDTQYF.